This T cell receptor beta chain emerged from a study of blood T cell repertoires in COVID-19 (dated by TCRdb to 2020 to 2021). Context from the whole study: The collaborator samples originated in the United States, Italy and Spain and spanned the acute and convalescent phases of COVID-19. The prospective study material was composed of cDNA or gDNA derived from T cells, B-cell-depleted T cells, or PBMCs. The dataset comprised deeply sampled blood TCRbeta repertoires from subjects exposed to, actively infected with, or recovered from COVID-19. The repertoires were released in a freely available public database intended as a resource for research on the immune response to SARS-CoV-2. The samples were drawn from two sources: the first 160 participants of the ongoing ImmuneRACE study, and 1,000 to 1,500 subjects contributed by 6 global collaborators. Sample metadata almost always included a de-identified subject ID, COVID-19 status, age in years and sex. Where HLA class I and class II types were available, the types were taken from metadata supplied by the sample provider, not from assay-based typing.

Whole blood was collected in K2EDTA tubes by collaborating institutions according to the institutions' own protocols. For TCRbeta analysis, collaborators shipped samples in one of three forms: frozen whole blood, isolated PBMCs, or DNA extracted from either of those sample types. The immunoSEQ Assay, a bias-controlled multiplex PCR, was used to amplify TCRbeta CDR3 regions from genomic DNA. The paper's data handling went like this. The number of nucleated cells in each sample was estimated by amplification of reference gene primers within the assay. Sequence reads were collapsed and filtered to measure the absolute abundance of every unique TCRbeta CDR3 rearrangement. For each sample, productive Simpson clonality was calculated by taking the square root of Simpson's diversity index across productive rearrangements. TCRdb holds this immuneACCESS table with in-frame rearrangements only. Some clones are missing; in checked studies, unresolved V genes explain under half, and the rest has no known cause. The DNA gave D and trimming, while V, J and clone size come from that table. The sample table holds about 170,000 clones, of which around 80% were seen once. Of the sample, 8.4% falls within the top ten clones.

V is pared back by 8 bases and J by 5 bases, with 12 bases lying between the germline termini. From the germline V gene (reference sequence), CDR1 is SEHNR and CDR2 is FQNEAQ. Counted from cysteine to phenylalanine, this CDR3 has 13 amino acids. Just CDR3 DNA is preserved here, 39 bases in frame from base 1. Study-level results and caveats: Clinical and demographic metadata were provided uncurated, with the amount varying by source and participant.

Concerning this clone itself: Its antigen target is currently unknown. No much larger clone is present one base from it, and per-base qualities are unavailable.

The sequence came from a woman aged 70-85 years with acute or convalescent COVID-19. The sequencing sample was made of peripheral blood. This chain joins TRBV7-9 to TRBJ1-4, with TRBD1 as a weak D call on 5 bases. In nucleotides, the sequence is TGTGCCAGCCGTTCGGCAGGGAATGAAAAACTGTTTTTT. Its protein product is CASRSAGNEKLFF.